This entry lists 20 T cell receptor beta chains sequenced from one sample in a study of blood T cell repertoires in COVID-19. Here immunoSEQ multiplex PCR was the method, and the copy in TCRdb shows in-frame clones only, minus some. The sample lists approximately 170,000 clones; 86% were seen once. The specimen was peripheral blood. These receptor sequences come from a woman in her 70s with acute or convalescent COVID-19.

V gene TRBV6-4 combines with J gene TRBJ1-2; no firm D call. Germline lookup yields CDR1 MRHNA and CDR2 SNTAGT. Trimming stripped 3 bases from V and 2 bases from J, with 7 bases between. The CDR3 contains 13 residues. The CDR3: CASSETGNYGYTF. CDR3 DNA: TGTGCCAGCAGTGAGACGGGAAACTATGGCTACACCTTC.

This clone has more than one count but fewer than ten. The chain uses TRBV4-2 and TRBJ2-5; no definite D call. With 0 bases removed from V and 4 bases from J, the gap between germline ends came to 9 bases. The CDR3 extends over 14 amino acids. Germline lookup yields CDR1 LGHNA and CDR2 YNFKEQ. The DNA for the CDR3 is TGTGCCAGCAGCCAAGAACCAGGCCGAGAGACCCAGTACTTC. This codes for CASSQEPGRETQYF.

Worth noting for this clone: The limits of the CDR3 on the DNA are not certain, so only TCRdb's listed CDR3 is given. V is TRBV28 and J is TRBJ1-4; the table's D call, TRBD1, was not checked against the DNA. The CDR3 has 12 amino acids, counting both end residues. Per germline, CDR1 MDHEN and CDR2 SYDVKM. The CDR3 loop reads CASSSSPGQPFF.

CDR3 loop: CASSRDRINQPQHF. The CDR3 region has the DNA TGTGCCAGCAGCCGGGACAGGATCAATCAGCCCCAGCATTTT. J is TRBJ1-5 and V is TRBV5-5, with 8 bases aligning to TRBD1. CDR1 and CDR2 (germline): SGHKS, YYEKEE (reference sequence). This CDR3 contains 14 residues. V lost 4 bases, J lost 3 bases, and 3 bases stayed unmatched.

This chain links TRBV27 with TRBJ2-7; TRBD1 is a possible D gene (7 bases). The CDR3 covers 14 residues. The ends were cut back, 5 bases at V and 7 bases at J, with 18 bases in the middle. Germline assignment: CDR1 MNHEY and CDR2 SMNVEV (reference sequence). The CDR3 protein is CASSAGTAGREQYF. CDR3 nucleotide sequence: TGTGCCAGCAGTGCCGGGACAGCGGGTAGGGAGCAGTACTTC.

V gene TRBV9 combines with J gene TRBJ1-2; 7 bases are a match to TRBD1. With 4 bases clipped from V and 3 bases from J, the junction kept 12 bases outside the gene matches. The germline V gene encodes CDR1 SGDLS and CDR2 YYNGEE. This CDR3 spans 16 amino acids. The CDR3 DNA is TGTGCCAGCAGCCTCCCCAGGGGGAGCGTCGACTATGGCTACACCTTC. Translating it yields CASSLPRGSVDYGYTF.

This clone showed up just a few times. This rearrangement joins TRBV24-1 to TRBJ2-5; 9 bases agree with TRBD1. This CDR3 spans 15 amino acids. The germline V gene has CDR1 KGHDR and CDR2 SFDVKD. The ends lost 7 bases at V and 5 bases at J; junction bases unmatched: 10. The CDR3 DNA is TGTGCCACCAGAGGGACAGGGAGAATGGGGGAGACCCAGTACTTC. Translating it yields CATRGTGRMGETQYF.

The V gene is TRBV7-2, the J gene TRBJ1-4, with TRBD1 matching 8 bases. Per the germline V gene, CDR1 is SGHTA and CDR2 is FQGNSA. J was trimmed by 4 bases and V by 1 base; bases with no gene match: 8. This CDR3 has 17 residues. CDR3 residues: CASSLDSGGSFNEKLFF. The CDR3 DNA reads as TGTGCCAGCAGCTTAGACTCAGGGGGCTCTTTTAATGAAAAACTGTTTTTT.

This chain joins TRBV7-2 and TRBJ2-3; maybe TRBD1 (5 bases). The CDR3 extends over 12 amino acids. Germline CDR1 is SGHTA and CDR2 is FQGNSA. Trimming took 6 bases from V and 2 from J, leaving 6 bases between them. CDR3 in DNA: TGTGCCAGCAGACAGGACACAGATACGCAGTATTTT. This encodes CASRQDTDTQYF.

This clone has only a few counts. V gene TRBV6-5 combines with J gene TRBJ1-3; D remains ambiguous. The germline V gene encodes CDR1 MNHEY and CDR2 SVGAGI. V was clipped by 5 bases and J by 4 bases, with 9 bases between them. The CDR3 totals 13 residues. CDR3 nucleotide sequence: TGTGCCAGCAGTCCATCGGTGGGAAACACCATATATTTT. Amino acids: CASSPSVGNTIYF.

This chain connects TRBV9 to TRBJ2-1, with 8 bases identical to TRBD1. Germline CDR1 and CDR2: SGDLS and YYNGEE. V lost 4 bases and J lost 4; bases outside the gene matches: 7. The CDR3 length is 15 residues. The CDR3 coding sequence is TGTGCCAGCAGCACTCGACAGGGGCCGTACAATGAGCAGTTCTTC. Protein: CASSTRQGPYNEQFF.

The chain combines TRBV18 with TRBJ2-1; 11 bases align to TRBD2. V trimming: 5 bases; J trimming: 5 bases; junction bases outside the gene matches: 2. CDR1 is KGHSH, CDR2 LQKENI, per germline. This CDR3 comprises 14 residues. The CDR3 spells CASSTTSGNNEQFF. Here the CDR3 DNA reads TGTGCCAGCTCAACGACTAGCGGGAACAATGAGCAGTTCTTC.

V and J are TRBV6-5 and TRBJ1-6; D perhaps matches TRBD1 (5 bases). This CDR3 region has 15 residues. The V and J ends lost 0 bases and 7 bases respectively, with 10 bases between them. Per the germline V gene, CDR1 is MNHEY and CDR2 is SVGAGI. CDR3 sequence reads: CASSYSRTSNSPLHF. The CDR3 nucleotides read TGTGCCAGCAGTTACTCGAGGACATCAAATTCACCCCTCCACTTT.

The chain links TRBV7-2 to TRBJ1-6, with D tentatively TRBD1 (5 bases). Germline CDR1 reads SGHTA; CDR2 reads FQGNSA. V gave up 3 bases and J gave up 7 bases, with 16 bases separating them. This CDR3 is built from 16 residues. The CDR3 DNA reads TGTGCCAGCAGCTTTACCCCGGGACTGAGGAATTCACCCCTCCACTTT. Translation gives CASSFTPGLRNSPLHF.

V and J are TRBV3-1 (or the pseudogene TRBV3-2) and TRBJ2-1, with TRBD2 as a possible D gene (6 bases). V lost 1 base and J lost 12, with 16 bases in between. Per the germline V gene, CDR1 is LGHDT and CDR2 is YNNKEL (reference sequence). This CDR3 contains 14 residues. This CDR3 reads CASSQGEKRAVQFF. CDR3 sequence (DNA): TGTGCCAGCAGCCAAGGAGAAAAGCGGGCTGTGCAGTTCTTC.

This chain joins TRBV28 and TRBJ1-5; 9 bases align to TRBD1. Germline V gene lookup returns CDR1 MDHEN and CDR2 SYDVKM. CDR3 length: 17 residues. Trimming removed 6 bases from V and 3 bases from J; junction bases left unmatched: 12. The CDR3 sequence is CASSPSPGTGTNQPQHF. The CDR3 DNA follows: TGTGCCAGCAGCCCAAGTCCCGGGACAGGGACCAATCAGCCCCAGCATTTT.

This clone was found a few times. The rearrangement uses TRBV3-1 (or the pseudogene TRBV3-2) and TRBJ1-6, with a weak D call TRBD1 (6 bases). Germline V gene data show CDR1 as LGHDT and CDR2 as YNNKEL (reference sequence). Trimming removed 1 base from V and 8 bases from J, with 15 bases in between. The CDR3 covers 16 residues. The CDR3 loop is CASSQGKGYRDSPLHF. The CDR3 DNA reads TGTGCCAGCAGCCAAGGAAAGGGGTACAGGGATTCACCCCTCCACTTT.

The chain links TRBV2 to TRBJ1-4; TRBD1 is a possible D gene (5 bases). Per the germline V gene, CDR1 is SNHLY and CDR2 is FYNNEI. V gave up 2 bases and J gave up 7 bases, with 11 bases separating them. The CDR3 is 14 amino acids. The CDR3 nucleotides read TGTGCCAGCAGTGAACTGGGGAGGGGTGAAAAACTGTTTTTT. This encodes CASSELGRGEKLFF.

The chain employs TRBV9 and TRBJ1-1, with 8 bases matching TRBD1. Looked up from germline, CDR1 is SGDLS and CDR2 is YYNGEE. This CDR3 region has 15 residues. The trim removed 4 bases at V and 0 bases at J, leaving 5 bases unmatched. CDR3 sequence: CASSPRTGMNTEAFF. As DNA, the CDR3 is TGTGCCAGCAGCCCCCGGACAGGGATGAACACTGAAGCTTTCTTT.

V is TRBV28 and J is TRBJ1-5; D is uncertain. V was clipped by 3 bases and J by 3 bases, with 9 bases between them. This CDR3 has 14 amino acids. In germline, CDR1 is MDHEN, CDR2 SYDVKM. The CDR3 loop is CASSFGQTNQPQHF. CDR3 sequence (DNA): TGTGCCAGCAGTTTTGGGCAGACCAATCAGCCCCAGCATTTT.